This TCR beta chain is from a study of identical twins. This CDR3 contains 13 residues. The V and J ends lost 4 bases and 4 bases respectively, with 11 bases between them. Germline values: CDR1 SNHLY, CDR2 FYNNEI. In its sample, this clonotype was seen once. MiXCR, run by TCRdb on the 5' RACE reads, gives a single entry per CDR3 protein. The data hold nearly 900,000 distinct CDR3 sequences, with approximately 13% observed a single time. These data also featured in a second study, about yellow fever vaccine responses in identical twins.

The sample consisted of PBMCs. The receptor's source is a woman aged 18-29 years in good health. This sequence joins TRBV2 and TRBJ2-7; D may be TRBD1 or TRBD2 (5 bases each). CDR3 in DNA: TGTGCCAGCAGTGTCTGGGGGTTGTACGAGCAGTACGTC. It encodes CASSVWGLYEQYV.